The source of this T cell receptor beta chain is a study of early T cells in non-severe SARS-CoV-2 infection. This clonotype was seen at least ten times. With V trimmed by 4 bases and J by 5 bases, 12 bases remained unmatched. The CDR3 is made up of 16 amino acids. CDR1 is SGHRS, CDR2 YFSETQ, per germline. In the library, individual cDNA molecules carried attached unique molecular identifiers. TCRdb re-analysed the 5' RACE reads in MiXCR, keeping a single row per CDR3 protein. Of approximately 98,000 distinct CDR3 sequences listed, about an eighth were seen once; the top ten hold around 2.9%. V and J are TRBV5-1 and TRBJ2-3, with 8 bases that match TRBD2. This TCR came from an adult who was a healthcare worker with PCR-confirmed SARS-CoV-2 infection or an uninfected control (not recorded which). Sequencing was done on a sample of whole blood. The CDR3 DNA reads TGCGCCAGCAGCGCCGGGGGGGCGGCTTCGATAGATACGCAGTATTTT. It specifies CASSAGGAASIDTQYF.